The 15 T cell receptor beta chains below were found in one sample sequenced in a study of T-cell memory formation after mild COVID-19. MiXCR, applied by TCRdb to the 5' RACE reads, yields one record per CDR3 protein. Here the sample spans fewer than 550,000 distinct CDR3 sequences, approximately 20% being singletons. The sample was PBMCs or a T cell subset sorted from them (not recorded which). These receptors were collected from an adult woman who had mild COVID-19 (a few samples of this study predate the infection). Cell type and time point are not known.

This clonotype has a count of ten or more. The rearrangement links TRBV4-3 to TRBJ2-2, with no clear D. From germline, CDR1 is LGHNA and CDR2 YSLEER. V lost 6 bases, J lost 0 bases, and 11 bases lay in between. The CDR3 spans 15 residues. This chain's CDR3 is CASRISEANTGELFF. CDR3 DNA sequence: TGCGCCAGCAGAATTTCCGAGGCGAACACCGGGGAGCTGTTTTTT.

In its sample, this clonotype was seen a few times. The chain couples TRBV6-2 or TRBV6-3 to TRBJ2-5, with D maybe TRBD2 (6 bases). Trimming pared 4 bases from V and 8 bases from J, leaving 20 bases between. The CDR3 consists of 15 residues. Germline values: CDR1 MNHEY, CDR2 SVGEGT. CDR3 protein: CASSSPGLSRVTQYF. The CDR3, as DNA: TGTGCCAGCAGTTCACCGGGACTCTCAAGAGTCACCCAGTACTTC.

V usage is TRBV5-6 and J usage is TRBJ2-3; D is uncertain. In germline, CDR1 is SGHDT, CDR2 YYEEEE. The CDR3 loop spans 15 amino acids. Trimming removed 1 base at V and 0 bases at J, with 9 bases between. The CDR3: CASSLRALSTDTQYF. For the CDR3, the DNA is TGTGCCAGCAGCTTGAGGGCACTCAGCACAGATACGCAGTATTTT.

The rearrangement joins TRBV7-2 to TRBJ2-5; no reliable D call. The germline V gene encodes CDR1 SGHTA and CDR2 FQGNSA. The CDR3 is made up of 15 amino acids. Trimming removed 2 bases at V and 1 base at J, with 11 bases between. The CDR3 DNA sequence: TGTGCCAGCAGCTTATCCCGGGTGCCCCAAGAGACCCAGTACTTC. Encoded protein: CASSLSRVPQETQYF.

The rearrangement uses TRBV9 and TRBJ1-1; D uncertain. From germline, CDR1 is SGDLS and CDR2 YYNGEE. The CDR3 has 13 residues. Trimming left V 3 bases short and J 4 bases short, with 10 bases between. Here the CDR3 reads CASSEGRTTEAFF. The DNA of the CDR3 is TGTGCCAGCAGCGAGGGCAGAACCACTGAAGCTTTCTTT.

The V and J genes are TRBV20-1 and TRBJ2-7, with a tentative D call TRBD2 (6 bases). The V end lost 4 bases, the J end lost 1 base, and 14 bases lay between the germline ends. Germline CDR1 DFQATT, CDR2 SNEGSKA (reference sequence). The CDR3 has 14 residues. CDR3: CSANGPGGSYEQYF. Here the CDR3 DNA reads TGCAGTGCTAACGGACCCGGAGGGTCCTACGAGCAGTACTTC.

This CDR3 reads CASSKESGGYNEQFF. CDR3 in DNA: TGTGCCAGCAGCAAAGAGAGCGGGGGGTACAATGAGCAGTTCTTC. The rearrangement joins TRBV21-1 to TRBJ2-1; the listed D gene, TRBD2, was not tested against the DNA. TRBV21-1 is a listed pseudogene. This CDR3 spans 15 amino acids.

This clonotype was detected a few times. The DNA for the CDR3 is TGTGCCAGCAGCCAAGGTTCGACTAGGTTTAAAGAGACCCAGTACTTC. Its protein product is CASSQGSTRFKETQYF. The V gene is TRBV4-2, the J gene TRBJ2-5; a possible D gene is TRBD2 (6 bases). Germline V gives CDR1 LGHNA, CDR2 YNFKEQ. V shed 1 base and J shed 3 bases, with 15 bases lying between them. CDR3 length: 16 residues.

J is TRBJ2-1 and V is TRBV5-1; no reliable D call. The CDR3 is made up of 16 amino acids. Germline V gene sequence: CDR1 SGHRS, CDR2 YFSETQ. Trimming shortened V by 5 bases and J by 0 bases, and 15 bases separated the two germline ends. The CDR3 protein is CASSSLAADSYNEQFF. In DNA form, the CDR3 reads TGCGCCAGCAGTTCATTAGCAGCAGACTCCTACAATGAGCAGTTCTTC.

The count of this clonotype is one. This rearrangement joins TRBV27 to TRBJ1-2; 9 nucleotides align to TRBD1. Germline CDR1 is MNHEY and CDR2 is SMNVEV (reference sequence). Trimming removed 5 bases from V and 5 bases from J; junction bases left unmatched: 9. This CDR3 comprises 15 residues. The DNA for the CDR3 is TGTGCCAGCAGTACATCGGGACAGGGATTATATGGCTACACCTTC. This translates into CASSTSGQGLYGYTF.

This clonotype has a handful of counts. This rearrangement joins TRBV5-1 to TRBJ2-1; TRBD1 aligns across 11 bases. Looked up from germline, CDR1 is SGHRS and CDR2 is YFSETQ. This CDR3 spans 15 amino acids. V trimming: 2 bases; J trimming: 4 bases; junction bases outside the gene matches: 2. CDR3 amino acids: CASSFGQGAYNEQFF. CDR3 DNA sequence: TGCGCCAGCAGCTTTGGACAGGGGGCGTACAATGAGCAGTTCTTC.

A few counts support this clonotype. The chain combines TRBV13 with TRBJ2-7; D gene unclear. V shed 4 bases and J shed 4 bases, with 8 bases lying between them. This CDR3 has 12 amino acids. Germline V gene sequence: CDR1 PRHDT, CDR2 FYEKMQ (reference sequence). The CDR3 DNA reads as TGTGCCAGCAGCTGTAGGTTGTACGAGCAGTACTTC. Its translation is CASSCRLYEQYF.

The chain joins TRBV3-1 to TRBJ2-5; D gene uncertain. The CDR3 sequence is 13 residues long. Germline assignment: CDR1 LGHDT and CDR2 YNNKEL (reference sequence). V lost 1 base and J lost 1, with 4 bases in between. CDR3 sequence (DNA): TGTGCCAGCAGCCAAGTCTCCCAAGAGACCCAGTACTTC. Amino acid sequence: CASSQVSQETQYF.

The chain combines TRBV19 with TRBJ1-1; no reliable D call. V dropped 8 bases and J dropped 3 bases, with 4 bases sitting between them. The CDR3 runs to 10 residues. In germline, CDR1 is LNHDA, CDR2 SQIVND (reference sequence). DNA for the CDR3: TGTGCCAGTTTCTACACTGAAGCTTTCTTT. Amino acid sequence: CASFYTEAFF.

In its sample, this clonotype was seen a few times. This chain uses TRBV30 with TRBJ2-3; 11 bases are shared with TRBD2. This CDR3 region has 14 residues. V lost 5 bases and J lost 2; bases outside the gene matches: 3. Germline loops: CDR1 GTSNPN, CDR2 SVGIG (reference sequence). The chain's CDR3 is CAWASGGPTDTQYF. DNA for the CDR3: TGTGCCTGGGCTAGCGGGGGGCCCACAGATACGCAGTATTTT.